The clone carrying this T cell receptor beta chain has a count of ten or more. The entry originates in a study of low-dose radiotherapy and immunotherapy resistance in tumors. Looking at the study overall: Cyclophosphamide infusions of 200 mg/m2 came every two weeks, one day before radiation-immunotherapy.

This CDR3 comprises 16 residues. V was clipped by 5 bases and J by 0 bases; unmatched bases: 4. Germline CDR1 and CDR2: PRHDT and FYEKMQ (reference sequence). As for time point: before trial treatment. As their treatment, donors received nivolumab, ipilimumab, aspirin, low-dose cyclophosphamide and low-dose radiotherapy. Both TCRalpha and TCRbeta chains were reverse transcribed with V-gene-specific primers. For amplifying TCRs, the PCR ran for approximately 18 cycles with Phusion, which was used together with a constant-region primer and the adapter on the V primers. TCRdb re-called the reads with MiXCR, one entry per CDR3 protein. The data contain 60,000 or so distinct CDR3 sequences, around a quarter of them seen just once; the ten biggest clones take up 6.6%.

The V and J genes are TRBV13 and TRBJ2-6; 7 bases line up with TRBD1. The source is a male donor with rectosigmoid adenocarcinoma. Sequenced material: PBMCs, taken before treatment. For the CDR3, the DNA is TGTGCCAGCAGCCTAAGACAGGGCTCTGGGGCCAACGTCCTGACTTTC. Amino acids: CASSLRQGSGANVLTF.